The 19 T cell receptor beta chains presented below share a single source sample, sequenced in a study of cytomegalovirus exposure and HLA in healthy donors. The assay was immunoSEQ multiplex PCR, and TCRdb's table has in-frame clones only and misses some. The data contain 200,000 or so clones, approximately 82% of them singletons. Sequences were obtained from PBMCs. These receptors originate from a woman in her 30s in good health and CMV-seropositive.

The rearrangement joins TRBV28 to TRBJ2-2; tentative D call: TRBD2 (6 bases). The V end lost 4 bases, the J end lost 8 bases, and 17 bases lay between the germline ends. The germline V gene has CDR1 MDHEN and CDR2 SYDVKM. This CDR3 is 15 amino acids long. In DNA form, the CDR3 reads TGTGCCAGCAGTTCTACTCTCGGAGGGTATGGGGAGCTGTTTTTT. Translated: CASSSTLGGYGELFF.

The V and J genes are TRBV5-4 and TRBJ2-2, with a weak D call TRBD2 (6 bases). V lost 6 bases and J lost 0, with 15 bases in between. The germline gives CDR1 SGHNT, CDR2 YYREEE (reference sequence). This CDR3 is built from 16 residues. CDR3 bases: TGTGCCAGCACCACCTCCGGCGGGACGAACACCGGGGAGCTGTTTTTT. Amino acids: CASTTSGGTNTGELFF.

CDR3 nucleotide sequence: TGTGCCAGCAGCTTAAAGGGGGACGTTGATGAAAAACTGTTTTTT. Translation gives CASSLKGDVDEKLFF. V and J are TRBV4-2 and TRBJ1-4; a weak D match, TRBD1 (6 bases). The germline V and J ends were trimmed by 5 bases and 6 bases, with 16 bases remaining between them. CDR3 length equals 15 residues. Per germline, CDR1 LGHNA and CDR2 YNFKEQ.

This rearrangement joins TRBV28 to TRBJ2-7; D perhaps matches TRBD2 (6 bases). Germline CDR1 and CDR2: MDHEN and SYDVKM. V lost 3 bases, J lost 6 bases, and 18 bases lay in between. The CDR3 sequence is 15 residues long. Written as DNA, the CDR3 is TGTGCCAGCAGTTTTCAGTTGGAGGAGGGTTTCGAGCAGTACTTC. This sequence encodes CASSFQLEEGFEQYF. The full variable domain, with the rest looked up from reference TRBV28 and TRBJ2-7, is DVKVTQSSRYLVKRTGEKVFLECVQDMDHENMFWYRQDPGLGLRLIYFSYDVKMKEKGDIPEGYSVSREKKERFSLILESASTNQTSMYLCASSFQLEEGFEQYFGPGTRLTVT.

The chain uses TRBV5-1 and TRBJ2-1, with D maybe TRBD2 (6 bases). The CDR3 is made up of 15 amino acids. Germline V CDR1 and CDR2: SGHRS, YFSETQ. V was pared by 3 bases and J by 0 bases, with 10 bases between. The CDR3 DNA is TGCGCCAGCAGCTCCTTGGAGGGCTCCTACAATGAGCAGTTCTTC. Protein product: CASSSLEGSYNEQFF.

The chain has TRBV5-1 and TRBJ1-1, with 8 bases lining up with TRBD1. CDR1 is SGHRS, CDR2 YFSETQ, per germline. V shed 4 bases and J 4 bases; nucleotides not matched to a gene: 15. The CDR3 totals 17 residues. The CDR3 here is CASSGGTGPTLLTEAFF. The CDR3 nucleotides are TGCGCCAGCAGCGGGGGGACAGGCCCAACCTTGCTCACTGAAGCTTTCTTT.

This clone was seen just once. CDR3: CSVERLTDGSSYNEQFF. CDR3 nucleotides: TGCAGCGTTGAGCGGCTGACCGACGGGAGCTCCTACAATGAGCAGTTCTTC. The chain recombines TRBV29-1 with TRBJ2-1, with D possibly matching TRBD2 (6 bases). The CDR3 totals 17 residues. The V end lost 3 bases, the J end lost 0 bases, and 18 bases lay between the germline ends. CDR1 is SQVTM, CDR2 ANQGSEA, per germline.

The chain carries TRBV18 and TRBJ2-1, with D tentatively TRBD2 (5 bases). The CDR3 is made up of 16 amino acids. Germline loops: CDR1 KGHSH, CDR2 LQKENI. V shed 6 bases and J shed 0 bases, with 15 bases lying between them. This chain's CDR3 is CASSPGSGNSYNEQFF. In nucleotides, the CDR3 is TGTGCCAGCTCCCCTGGCAGCGGTAACTCCTACAATGAGCAGTTCTTC.

CDR3 sequence: CASSLSLQNGYTF. The CDR3 DNA reads TGTGCCAGCAGCTTATCTCTCCAGAATGGCTACACCTTC. The chain combines TRBV11-1 with TRBJ1-2; D unclear. Germline loops: CDR1 SGHAT, CDR2 FQDESV (reference sequence). This CDR3 comprises 13 residues. V was shortened by 2 bases and J by 6 bases, with 10 bases between the two germline ends.

This clone was found once. The chain carries TRBV27 and TRBJ2-1; possible D gene TRBD1, 5 bases. Germline V gene data show CDR1 as MNHEY and CDR2 as SMNVEV (reference sequence). The CDR3 consists of 19 residues. V was shortened by 6 bases and J by 4 bases, with 28 bases between the two germline ends. As DNA, the CDR3 is TGTGCCAGCAGGAAATTTGCCAGGGTAATCATAAGCGTGTACAATGAGCAGTTCTTC. Amino acids: CASRKFARVIISVYNEQFF.

This clone has just one count. The chain joins TRBV19 to TRBJ2-3; TRBD2 aligns across 7 bases. CDR1 is LNHDA and CDR2 is SQIVND in the germline V gene (reference sequence). After removal of 5 bases from V and 2 bases from J, the junction contained 7 bases not matched to a gene. The CDR3 extends over 15 amino acids. This chain's CDR3 is CASSPNREVTDTQYF. The CDR3 DNA follows: TGTGCCAGTAGTCCAAATCGGGAGGTCACAGATACGCAGTATTTT.

V and J are TRBV5-5 and TRBJ2-7; 9 nucleotides line up with TRBD2. The CDR3 has 12 amino acids. Trimming took 4 bases from V and 7 from J; bases not matched to a gene: 3. CDR1 SGHKS and CDR2 YYEKEE come from the germline V gene (reference sequence). Here the CDR3 DNA reads TGTGCCAGCAGCCTCGGACTAGCGGAGCAGTACTTC. Residues: CASSLGLAEQYF.

The rearrangement joins TRBV5-1 to TRBJ2-1; D is unresolved. The V gene lost 1 base and the J gene lost 5 bases, with 7 bases spanning the gap. CDR1 is SGHRS, CDR2 YFSETQ, per germline. This CDR3 region has 13 residues. DNA for the CDR3: TGCGCCAGCAGCTTGCAGGCAGACAATGAGCAGTTCTTC. This gives the protein CASSLQADNEQFF.

The V call is TRBV28, the J call TRBJ1-5; 7 bases are shared with TRBD1. This CDR3 spans 17 amino acids. The V gene end was trimmed by 6 bases and the J gene end by 0 bases; junction bases not matched to a gene: 11. From germline, CDR1 is MDHEN and CDR2 SYDVKM. DNA of the CDR3: TGTGCCAGCAGCCCGACAGGGTCTGGTTATAGCAATCAGCCCCAGCATTTT. This gives the protein CASSPTGSGYSNQPQHF.

The V and J genes are TRBV30 and TRBJ2-2; 7 bases agree with TRBD1. Trimming removed 3 bases from V and 4 bases from J; junction bases left unmatched: 2. The CDR3 is made up of 13 amino acids. Looked up from germline, CDR1 is GTSNPN and CDR2 is SVGIG (reference sequence). The DNA for the CDR3 is TGTGCCTGGAGGGGACAGTCCACCGGGGAGCTGTTTTTT. It is translated as CAWRGQSTGELFF.

The rearrangement joins TRBV15 to TRBJ2-7, with D unclear. This CDR3 is built from 14 residues. CDR1 and CDR2 from the germline V gene are LNHNV and YYDKDF (reference sequence). V was pared by 0 bases and J by 4 bases, with 10 bases between. The CDR3 DNA is TGTGCCACCAGCAGAGACCTAGAATCATACGAGCAGTACTTC. This gives the protein CATSRDLESYEQYF.

The chain recombines TRBV5-6 with TRBJ1-3, with D possibly matching TRBD1 (6 bases). Germline CDR1 reads SGHDT; CDR2 reads YYEEEE. The CDR3 loop spans 18 amino acids. V was cut by 4 bases and J by 7 bases, with 27 bases left in between. CDR3 loop: CASSPGGLLRGLGNTIYF. The CDR3 DNA reads TGTGCCAGCAGCCCCGGGGGGCTCCTGAGAGGGCTTGGTAACACCATATATTTT.

The V call is TRBV27, the J call TRBJ1-2, with TRBD1 as a possible D gene (5 bases). V lost 5 bases, J lost 7 bases, and 20 bases lay in between. Per the germline V gene, CDR1 is MNHEY and CDR2 is SMNVEV (reference sequence). This CDR3 region has 15 residues. The CDR3 sequence is CASSPSRVGISGYTF. The CDR3 coding sequence is TGTGCCAGCAGTCCGAGCAGGGTGGGGATTTCTGGCTACACCTTC.

This rearrangement joins TRBV7-6 to TRBJ1-3; 8 nucleotides align to TRBD1. Per germline, CDR1 SGHVS and CDR2 FNYEAQ. The CDR3 length is 18 residues. J lost 2 bases, V lost 0 bases, and 9 bases had no gene match. CDR3 residues: CASSLAYPTGDTGNTIYF. The CDR3 DNA sequence: TGTGCCAGCAGCTTAGCCTACCCGACAGGGGATACTGGAAACACCATATATTTT.